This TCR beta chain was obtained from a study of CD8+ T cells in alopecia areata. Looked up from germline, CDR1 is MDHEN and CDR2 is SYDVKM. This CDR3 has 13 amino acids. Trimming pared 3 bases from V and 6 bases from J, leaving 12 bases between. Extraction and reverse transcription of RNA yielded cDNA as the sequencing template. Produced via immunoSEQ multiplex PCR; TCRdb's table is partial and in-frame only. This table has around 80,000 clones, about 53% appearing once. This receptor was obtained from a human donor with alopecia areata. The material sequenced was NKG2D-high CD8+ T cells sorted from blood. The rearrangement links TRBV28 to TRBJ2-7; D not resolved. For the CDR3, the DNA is TGTGCCAGCAGTTTTAGACCCCCCCCCGAGCAGTACTTC. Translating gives CASSFRPPPEQYF.